This T cell receptor (beta chain) derives from a study of control samples from healthy donors and cancer patients. The V end was cut by 6 bases, the J end by 2 bases, with 10 bases between. CDR1 and CDR2 from the germline V gene are SQVTM and ANQGSEA. The length of the CDR3 is 12 residues. Sequencing used immunoSEQ multiplex PCR; TCRdb keeps in-frame clones, though not all of them. The sample includes around 100,000 clones, about 85% seen only once; the top ten take 13% to 15%. The sequenced sample was blood. The TCR comes from a woman in her 70s in good health. The J gene is TRBJ1-2, the V gene TRBV29-1; D unclear. CDR3 residues: CSVSGGNYGYTF. The CDR3 region has the DNA TGCAGCGTGTCTGGAGGGAACTATGGCTACACCTTC. Based on the CDR3 plus reference TRBV29-1 and TRBJ1-2, the full variable domain is SAVISQKPSRDICQRGTSLTIQCQVDSQVTMMFWYRQQPGQSLTLIATANQGSEATYESGFVIDKFPISRPNLTFSTLTVSNMSPEDSSIYLCSVSGGNYGYTFGSGTRLTVV.